This T cell receptor beta chain was retrieved from a study of T cell responses to AZD1222 COVID-19 vaccine. The study, taken as a whole, reports: Spike as a whole was targeted by vaccine-associated CD4 TCRs, dominant at 160-218 and 743-854. Donors skewed white British and female; clonal diversity was possibly underestimated. Nearly half of spike-specific TCRs reportedly go after variant regions that carry no mutations. Sampling captured repertoires only after the peak T cell response.

Germline V CDR1 and CDR2: SGHTA, FQGNSA. V dropped 4 bases and J dropped 3 bases, with 13 bases sitting between them. The CDR3 is 14 residues long. TCRdb keeps only in-frame clones here, not all; method: immunoSEQ multiplex PCR. The table shows about 140,000 clones, with 90% to 95% occurring only once. About this clone itself: Its antigen is still unknown. Other nucleotide sequences from this sample produce the same CDR3.

This receptor was identified in an adult who received the AZD1222 COVID-19 vaccine. Sequences were derived from peripheral blood, sampled 28 days after the second AZD1222 dose. The chain uses TRBV7-2 and TRBJ2-7, with D possibly being TRBD2 (6 bases). The CDR3 nucleotides are TGTGCCAGCAGCTCTACGGGAGCGTTCTACGAGCAGTACTTC. The encoded protein is CASSSTGAFYEQYF.